The 24 T cell receptor beta chains in this list originate from one sample, sequenced in a study of cytomegalovirus exposure and HLA in healthy donors. This PCR relied on a set of 60 Vbeta primers and 13 Jbeta primers. Libraries were prepared by immunoSEQ multiplex PCR; TCRdb keeps only in-frame clonotypes and omits some of them. There are 200,000 or so clones in the sample; over 70% occur only once, and around 1.9% lies in the top ten. Material: PBMCs. All receptors derive from a woman under 30 in good health and CMV-seropositive.

The chain employs TRBV2 and TRBJ2-3; D perhaps matches TRBD2 (6 bases). Germline CDR1 reads SNHLY; CDR2 reads FYNNEI. The CDR3 spans 15 residues. Trimming cost V 3 bases and J 0 bases, with 10 bases left between them. The CDR3 reads CASSESAGSTDTQYF. CDR3 DNA: TGTGCCAGCAGTGAGTCGGCGGGGAGCACAGATACGCAGTATTTT.

This clone has just a few counts. The chain carries TRBV30 and TRBJ1-5; a possible D gene is TRBD1 (5 bases). Trimming removed 2 bases from V and 4 bases from J, with 12 bases in between. Germline V CDR1 and CDR2: GTSNPN, SVGIG (reference sequence). This CDR3 has 14 residues. This CDR3 reads CAWSRGGVNQPQHF. In DNA, the CDR3 is TGTGCCTGGAGTCGGGGGGGGGTAAATCAGCCCCAGCATTTT.

A single count supports this clone. This rearrangement joins TRBV4-1 to TRBJ2-5; 8 positions match TRBD2. The CDR3 runs 18 residues. Germline V gene data show CDR1 as MGHRA and CDR2 as YSYEKL. Trimming at V came to 0 bases and at J to 3 bases, leaving 12 bases not matched to a gene. For the CDR3, the DNA is TGCGCCAGCAGCCAAGATCTACTGGGAGGACTAGCAAAAGAGACCCAGTACTTC. It is translated as CASSQDLLGGLAKETQYF.

The V gene is TRBV5-4, the J gene TRBJ2-7; 9 nucleotides match TRBD2. The ends lost 0 bases at V and 3 bases at J; junction bases unmatched: 1. In germline, CDR1 is SGHNT, CDR2 YYREEE (reference sequence). The CDR3 runs 14 residues. The CDR3 nucleotides read TGTGCCAGCAGCTTGGGACTAGCGGACTACGAGCAGTACTTC. It encodes CASSLGLADYEQYF.

Here the CDR3 reads CASAPDREMETQYF. CDR3 DNA: TGTGCCAGCGCACCGGACAGGGAAATGGAGACCCAGTACTTC. This chain connects TRBV25-1 to TRBJ2-5, with 8 nucleotides matching TRBD1. Germline V lookup: CDR1 MGHDK, CDR2 SYGVNS. Trimming cost V 8 bases and J 5 bases; bases outside gene matches: 10. The CDR3 is 14 residues long.

This chain uses TRBV12-2 with TRBJ2-4; TRBD2, the table's D call, lacks a check against the DNA. TRBV12-2 is shown as a pseudogene. The CDR3 contains 17 residues. DNA of the CDR3: TGTGCAAGTCGCTTACTTTCCGAGGGACTAGCCAAAAACATTCAGTACTTC. This translates into CASRLLSEGLAKNIQYF.

DNA for the CDR3: TGTGCCAGCAGCTTGGCCTTGGGAGAGAACTATGGCTACACCTTC. Translating it yields CASSLALGENYGYTF. The chain links TRBV5-6 to TRBJ1-2; no definite D call. V dropped 0 bases and J dropped 2 bases, with 11 bases sitting between them. This CDR3 region has 15 residues. Looked up from germline, CDR1 is SGHDT and CDR2 is YYEEEE.

The genes are TRBV7-6 and TRBJ1-1; TRBD1 matches at 7 bases. The length of the CDR3 is 18 residues. The ends lost 5 bases at V and 0 bases at J; junction bases unmatched: 15. CDR1 and CDR2 (germline): SGHVS, FNYEAQ. Here the CDR3 reads CASSLPHGQAFMNTEAFF. The CDR3 DNA reads as TGTGCCAGCAGCCTACCACACGGACAGGCTTTTATGAACACTGAAGCTTTCTTT.

The chain carries TRBV14 and TRBJ1-4; D gene unclear. The CDR3 has 13 amino acids. Germline lookup yields CDR1 SGHDN and CDR2 FVKESK. Trimming took 0 bases from V and 14 from J, leaving 13 bases between them. CDR3 in amino acids: CASSQENGRLLFF. The CDR3 DNA reads as TGTGCCAGCAGCCAAGAGAACGGCAGACTGCTGTTTTTT.

As for this clone: The sample holds other DNA sequences that translate to the same CDR3. The V gene is TRBV27, the J gene TRBJ2-1; TRBD2 matches at 11 bases. Germline CDR1 MNHEY, CDR2 SMNVEV (reference sequence). This CDR3 contains 15 residues. The V and J ends lost 6 bases and 3 bases, in that order; junction bases with no gene match: 4. The CDR3 spells CASSLLAGGYNEQFF. The CDR3 DNA follows: TGTGCCAGCAGCCTTCTAGCGGGGGGCTACAATGAGCAGTTCTTC.

The rearrangement joins TRBV11-2 to TRBJ2-3; TRBD1 matches 9 bases. The CDR3 spans 14 residues. V was pared by 3 bases and J by 9 bases, with 7 bases of the junction left unmatched. Germline values: CDR1 SGHAT, CDR2 FQNNGV. CDR3 nucleotide sequence: TGTGCCAGCAGCTTCACCGGGACAGGGAGCACGCAGTATTTT. Its translation: CASSFTGTGSTQYF.

This rearrangement joins TRBV2 to TRBJ1-6, with D unresolved. Looked up from germline, CDR1 is SNHLY and CDR2 is FYNNEI. V lost 6 bases, J lost 7 bases, and 13 bases lay in between. There are 14 residues in the CDR3. The CDR3 DNA is TGTGCCAGCAGCCCGACTCGGGAAAATTCACCCCTCCACTTT. It codes for CASSPTRENSPLHF.

The genes are TRBV5-6 and TRBJ2-4, with TRBD2 identical over 9 bases. V shed 1 base and J 6 bases; nucleotides not matched to a gene: 11. CDR1 and CDR2 from the germline V gene are SGHDT and YYEEEE. The CDR3 has 17 amino acids. CDR3 amino acids: CASSLRARLAAGNIQYF. The CDR3 region has the DNA TGTGCCAGCAGCTTGAGGGCCCGACTAGCGGCGGGAAACATTCAGTACTTC.

Of note for this clone: The junction shows a germline mismatch at one end, possibly a read error. This chain connects TRBV5-1 to TRBJ2-6; a possible D gene is TRBD1 (5 bases). Looked up from germline, CDR1 is SGHRS and CDR2 is YFSETQ. The CDR3 has 16 amino acids. CDR3 residues: CASSLGTPSGANGLTF. The CDR3 bases are TGCGCCAGCAGCTTGGGAACCCCCTCTGGGGCCAACGGCCTGACTTTC.

The V call is TRBV4-1, the J call TRBJ1-2; the match to TRBD1 covers 12 bases. The germline gives CDR1 MGHRA, CDR2 YSYEKL. The V segment lost 2 bases and the J segment 7 bases; nucleotides outside the gene matches: 11. This CDR3 has 17 amino acids. DNA for the CDR3: TGCGCCAGCAGCCAACTGGTGCTCCGGGACAGGGGGCTTGGCTACACCTTC. Its translation: CASSQLVLRDRGLGYTF.

In its sample, this clone was seen a few times. The DNA for the CDR3 is TGTGCCAGCAACCCGACGGGAGTGGAAGGCTACACCTTC. Translation: CASNPTGVEGYTF. The V gene is TRBV5-6, the J gene TRBJ1-2, with D uncertain. Trimming left V 6 bases short and J 8 bases short, with 17 bases between. This CDR3 is 13 amino acids long. Germline V gene sequence: CDR1 SGHDT, CDR2 YYEEEE. Full variable domain (outside the CDR3, taken from reference TRBV5-6 and TRBJ1-2): DAGVTQSPTHLIKTRGQQVTLRCSPKSGHDTVSWYQQALGQGPQFIFQYYEEEERQRGNFPDRFSGHQFPNYSSELNVNALLLGDSALYLCASNPTGVEGYTFGSGTRLTVV.

V gene TRBV15 combines with J gene TRBJ1-5; weak D call: TRBD1 (6 bases). CDR1 and CDR2 from the germline V gene are LNHNV and YYDKDF (reference sequence). Trimming pared 3 bases from V and 13 bases from J, leaving 16 bases between. This CDR3 is built from 13 residues. As DNA, the CDR3 is TGTGCCACCAGCAGGAGGGGGTCGGACACTCAGCATTTT. Its protein is CATSRRGSDTQHF.

This rearrangement joins TRBV28 to TRBJ1-6; D call uncertain. With 3 bases removed from V and 15 bases from J, the gap between germline ends came to 15 bases. The germline V gene has CDR1 MDHEN and CDR2 SYDVKM. The CDR3 length is 13 residues. This CDR3 reads CASSLPSKLYLHF. CDR3 nucleotide sequence: TGTGCCAGCAGTTTGCCGTCGAAACTTTACCTCCACTTT.

The CDR3 protein is CASSTTPRGGGNQPQHF. CDR3 nucleotides: TGTGCCAGCAGCACAACCCCTAGAGGAGGGGGCAATCAGCCCCAGCATTTT. The rearrangement joins TRBV13 to TRBJ1-5, with a tentative D call TRBD1 (5 bases). The CDR3 is made up of 17 amino acids. Germline-derived CDR1 and CDR2 are PRHDT and FYEKMQ (reference sequence). Deletions cut 5 bases from V and 2 bases from J, with 19 bases between.

The genes are TRBV11-3 and TRBJ2-5; 7 bases match TRBD2. The trim removed 5 bases at V and 2 bases at J, leaving 8 bases unmatched. Germline CDR1 SGHNT, CDR2 YENEEA. CDR3 length: 15 amino acids. CDR3 region: CASSPGTIQQETQYF. As DNA, the CDR3 is TGTGCCAGCAGCCCTGGGACTATCCAGCAAGAGACCCAGTACTTC. The full variable domain, with the rest looked up from reference TRBV11-3 and TRBJ2-5, is EAGVVQSPRYKIIEKKQPVAFWCNPISGHNTLYWYLQNLGQGPELLIRYENEEAVDDSQLPKDRFSAERLKGVDSTLKIQPAELGDSAVYLCASSPGTIQQETQYFGPGTRLLVL.

This clone has a handful of counts. The chain has TRBV19 and TRBJ1-1; the D is unclear. The length of the CDR3 is 16 residues. Deletions cut 4 bases from V and 1 base from J, with 16 bases between. Germline V gene data show CDR1 as LNHDA and CDR2 as SQIVND (reference sequence). The CDR3 nucleotides read TGTGCCAGTAGTAGCCTTTTGAGGGAGAGGAACACTGAAGCTTTCTTT. As protein: CASSSLLRERNTEAFF.

The CDR3 coding sequence is TGTGCCAGCAGTGCCCAGACAGTATTCTCAAGAAACACCATATATTTT. It translates to CASSAQTVFSRNTIYF. This chain joins TRBV6-1 and TRBJ1-3, with TRBD1 as a possible D gene (5 bases). Trimming removed 4 bases at V and 5 bases at J, with 18 bases between. Germline V gives CDR1 MNHNS, CDR2 SASEGT. CDR3 length: 16 amino acids.

V is TRBV18 and J is TRBJ2-7, with D uncertain. Trimming shortened V by 3 bases and J by 1 base, and 7 bases separated the two germline ends. The CDR3 totals 13 residues. Germline CDR1 is KGHSH and CDR2 is LQKENI. CDR3 nucleotide sequence: TGTGCCAGCTCACCGGCCGGGTCCTACGAGCAGTACGTC. Protein product: CASSPAGSYEQYV.

The V and J genes are TRBV6-4 and TRBJ1-1; TRBD1 aligns across 9 bases. V was pared by 3 bases and J by 4 bases, with 6 bases of the junction left unmatched. Germline-derived CDR1 and CDR2 are MRHNA and SNTAGT. The CDR3 has 15 residues. The CDR3 reads CASSERTGEGTEAFF. The CDR3 coding sequence is TGTGCCAGCAGTGAGCGGACAGGGGAAGGCACTGAAGCTTTCTTT.